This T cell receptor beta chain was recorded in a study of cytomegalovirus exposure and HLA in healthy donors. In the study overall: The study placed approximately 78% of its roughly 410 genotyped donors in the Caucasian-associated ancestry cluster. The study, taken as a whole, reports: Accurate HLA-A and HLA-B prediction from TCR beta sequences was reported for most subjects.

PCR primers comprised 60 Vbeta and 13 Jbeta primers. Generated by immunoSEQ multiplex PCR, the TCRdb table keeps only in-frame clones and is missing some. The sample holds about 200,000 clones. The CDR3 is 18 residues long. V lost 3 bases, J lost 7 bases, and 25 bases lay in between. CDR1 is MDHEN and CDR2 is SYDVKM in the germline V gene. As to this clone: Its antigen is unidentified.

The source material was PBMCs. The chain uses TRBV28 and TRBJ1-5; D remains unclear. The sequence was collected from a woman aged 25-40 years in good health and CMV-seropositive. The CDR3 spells CASSFLVGRGNARQPQHF. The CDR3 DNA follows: TGTGCCAGCAGTTTTCTGGTCGGCCGGGGTAATGCGCGGCAGCCCCAGCATTTT.